These 7 T cell receptor beta chains were all obtained from the same sample, sequenced in a study of blood T cell repertoires in COVID-19. TCRdb keeps only in-frame clones here, not all; method: immunoSEQ multiplex PCR. The table lists roughly 26,000 clones, approximately 93% of them singletons. Material: peripheral blood. The origin of the receptors is a human donor with active COVID-19. The donor label of this sample is uncertain.

The chain joins TRBV7-9 to TRBJ2-5, with a tentative D call TRBD2 (6 bases). Germline V gene data show CDR1 as SEHNR and CDR2 as FQNEAQ (reference sequence). CDR3 size: 14 residues. V dropped 2 bases and J dropped 4 bases, with 11 bases sitting between them. CDR3: CASSLNAGGETQYF. CDR3 DNA: TGTGCCAGCAGCTTAAATGCCGGGGGAGAGACCCAGTACTTC.

The chain carries TRBV2 and TRBJ2-3; D is possibly TRBD1 (6 bases). V was shortened by 6 bases and J by 2 bases, with 15 bases between the two germline ends. This CDR3 comprises 15 residues. Germline V CDR1 and CDR2: SNHLY, FYNNEI. The CDR3 is CASRGGRLNTDTQYF. CDR3 in DNA: TGTGCCAGCAGAGGGGGTAGGCTTAACACAGATACGCAGTATTTT. Full variable domain (outside the CDR3, taken from reference TRBV2 and TRBJ2-3): EPEVTQTPSHQVTQMGQEVILRCVPISNHLYFYWYRQILGQKVEFLVSFYNNEISEKSEIFDDQFSVERPDGSNFTLKIRSTKLEDSAMYFCASRGGRLNTDTQYFGPGTRLTVL.

The rearrangement uses TRBV21-1 and TRBJ1-5; the table's TRBD1 call for D was not verified on the DNA. TRBV21-1 corresponds to a pseudogene. The CDR3 contains 17 residues. CDR3 coding DNA: TGTGCCAGCAGCGAGGGACAGCAGCTTTATAGCAATCAGCCCCAGCATTTT. It translates to CASSEGQQLYSNQPQHF.

This clone was detected once. The chain joins TRBV7-2 to TRBJ2-5; TRBD2 matches 7 bases. CDR1 is SGHTA and CDR2 is FQGNSA in the germline V gene. CDR3 length: 16 amino acids. The V segment lost 2 bases and the J segment 4 bases; nucleotides outside the gene matches: 10. As DNA, the CDR3 is TGTGCCAGCAGCTTAAGTGTCGGGAGGCGCACAGAGACCCAGTACTTC. Amino acid sequence: CASSLSVGRRTETQYF.

The chain couples TRBV6-5 to TRBJ1-5; 9 bases fit TRBD1. V trimming: 2 bases; J trimming: 2 bases; junction bases outside the gene matches: 4. The germline V gene has CDR1 MNHEY and CDR2 SVGAGI. CDR3 size: 16 residues. The CDR3 coding sequence is TGTGCCAGCAGTTACCGACAGGGGGAGGGCAATCAGCCCCAGCATTTT. This codes for CASSYRQGEGNQPQHF.

This CDR3 is CASSKFSTGKLFF. DNA of the CDR3: TGTGCCAGCAGCAAATTTAGTACAGGAAAACTGTTTTTT. The gene calls are TRBV5-6 and TRBJ1-4, with D tentatively TRBD1 (5 bases). Germline V gene lookup returns CDR1 SGHDT and CDR2 YYEEEE. The CDR3 spans 13 residues. Trimming pared 4 bases from V and 10 bases from J, leaving 14 bases between.

The chain couples TRBV15 to TRBJ2-3; weak D call: TRBD2 (6 bases). V was clipped by 0 bases and J by 4 bases, with 11 bases between them. The CDR3 is 15 amino acids. Germline V gene data show CDR1 as LNHNV and CDR2 as YYDKDF (reference sequence). CDR3 nucleotides: TGTGCCACCAGCAGAGAGATGGGAGGCGCAGATACGCAGTATTTT. Protein product: CATSREMGGADTQYF. The full variable domain, its missing parts supplied by reference TRBV15 and TRBJ2-3, is DAMVIQNPRYQVTQFGKPVTLSCSQTLNHNVMYWYQQKSSQAPKLLFHYYDKDFNNEADTPDNFQSRRPNTSFCFLDIRSPGLGDTAMYLCATSREMGGADTQYFGPGTRLTVL.